Listed here are 28 T cell receptor beta chains from one sample, sequenced in a study of CD8 T cells in ankylosing spondylitis. TCRdb reanalysed the 5' RACE reads using MiXCR and keeps one entry per CDR3 protein. The repertoire holds 150,000 to 200,000 distinct CDR3 sequences, with 10% to 15% as singletons. Sequenced: blood, either unsorted or a sorted T cell fraction (not recorded which). Source of these receptors: a female donor with ankylosing spondylitis or in good health (not recorded which).

This chain's CDR3 is CASSLQNGDTEAFF. In nucleotides, the CDR3 is TGTGCCAGCAGTCTTCAAAACGGGGATACTGAAGCTTTCTTT. V gene TRBV12-3 or TRBV12-4 combines with J gene TRBJ1-1, with D unresolved. V dropped 5 bases and J dropped 5 bases, with 15 bases sitting between them. The CDR3 has 14 residues.

The genes are TRBV5-1 and TRBJ1-1; D ambiguous. This CDR3 comprises 14 residues. Trimming shortened V by 0 bases and J by 1 base, and 7 bases separated the two germline ends. Germline V gives CDR1 SGHRS, CDR2 YFSETQ. The CDR3 protein is CASSLGPTNTEAFF. The CDR3 nucleotides are TGCGCCAGCAGCTTGGGTCCAACGAACACTGAAGCTTTCTTT.

In this sample, this clonotype turned up many times. V is TRBV5-1 and J is TRBJ1-2; the D is unclear. The CDR3 is 14 amino acids. The V gene's germline CDR1 is SGHRS and CDR2 YFSETQ. The germline V and J ends were trimmed by 0 bases and 8 bases, with 14 bases remaining between them. Here the CDR3 reads CASSLGPPAEGYTF. CDR3 bases: TGCGCCAGCAGCTTGGGTCCGCCAGCTGAGGGCTACACCTTC.

This clonotype was picked up many times. V usage is TRBV5-1 and J usage is TRBJ1-1, with D possibly matching TRBD1 (5 bases). Germline CDR1 SGHRS, CDR2 YFSETQ. This CDR3 has 14 residues. Trimming shortened V by 0 bases and J by 0 bases, and 6 bases separated the two germline ends. CDR3: CASSLGQMNTEAFF. CDR3 sequence (DNA): TGCGCCAGCAGCTTGGGACAGATGAACACTGAAGCTTTCTTT.

This clonotype has at least ten counts. The genes are TRBV9 and TRBJ2-1, with 11 nucleotides matching TRBD2. V lost 3 bases and J lost 8; bases outside the gene matches: 10. This CDR3 has 16 residues. Germline V gene sequence: CDR1 SGDLS, CDR2 YYNGEE. For the CDR3, the DNA is TGTGCCAGCAGCGATCAGATAGCGGGAGGGGCCCATGAGCAGTTCTTC. This translates into CASSDQIAGGAHEQFF.

This clonotype was found many times. DNA for the CDR3: TGCAGTGCTAGGGGGAGCCCCTACAATGAGCAGTTCTTC. Amino acids: CSARGSPYNEQFF. J is TRBJ2-1 and V is TRBV20-1; D is perhaps TRBD2 (5 bases). Germline assignment: CDR1 DFQATT and CDR2 SNEGSKA (reference sequence). The CDR3 is 13 amino acids. V gave up 3 bases and J gave up 2 bases, with 8 bases separating them.

This clonotype has a count of ten or more. The chain joins TRBV28 to TRBJ2-1; D call uncertain. Germline CDR1 is MDHEN and CDR2 is SYDVKM. V lost 2 bases, J lost 7 bases, and 6 bases lay in between. The CDR3 is made up of 12 amino acids. CDR3 amino acids: CASSLIRNEQFF. The CDR3 DNA reads TGTGCCAGCAGTTTAATCCGGAATGAGCAGTTCTTC.

This clonotype occurred many times. The gene calls are TRBV27 and TRBJ2-7, with a weak D call TRBD2 (6 bases). In germline, CDR1 is MNHEY, CDR2 SMNVEV (reference sequence). This CDR3 is built from 14 residues. Between the trimmed V and J ends, which lost 5 bases and 4 bases, there was a span of 15 bases. In DNA form, the CDR3 reads TGTGCCAGCAGTCCCCGTCGGGGGAATTACGAGCAGTACTTC. Translating it yields CASSPRRGNYEQYF.

The gene calls are TRBV7-6 and TRBJ1-3; maybe TRBD1 (5 bases). The CDR3 runs 16 residues. The V end lost 5 bases, the J end lost 0 bases, and 14 bases lay between the germline ends. Germline assignment: CDR1 SGHVS and CDR2 FNYEAQ. The CDR3 reads CASSVDAGLSGNTIYF. In DNA form, the CDR3 reads TGTGCCAGCAGCGTTGACGCGGGGCTCTCTGGAAACACCATATATTTT.

This clonotype has ten or more counts. The chain joins TRBV20-1 to TRBJ2-1; a weak D match, TRBD2 (6 bases). This CDR3 is built from 13 residues. V lost 3 bases, J lost 9 bases, and 15 bases lay in between. Germline V gene data show CDR1 as DFQATT and CDR2 as SNEGSKA (reference sequence). CDR3 sequence reads: CSASVGSSVEQFF. CDR3 bases: TGCAGTGCTAGCGTAGGATCTAGCGTTGAGCAGTTCTTC.

This clonotype has ten or more counts. V is TRBV9 and J is TRBJ1-5; a possible D gene is TRBD1 (5 bases). CDR1 is SGDLS, CDR2 YYNGEE, per germline. Trimming shortened V by 0 bases and J by 8 bases, and 9 bases separated the two germline ends. The CDR3 sequence is 13 residues long. The CDR3 DNA reads TGTGCCAGCAGCGTAGCTGGGGCTGAGCCCCAGCATTTT. It yields the protein CASSVAGAEPQHF.

The chain has TRBV5-1 and TRBJ2-1; D perhaps matches TRBD1 (6 bases). The V end lost 0 bases, the J end lost 6 bases, and 16 bases lay between the germline ends. The CDR3 covers 16 residues. CDR1 and CDR2 (germline): SGHRS, YFSETQ. The chain's CDR3 is CASSLAVGAFVNEQFF. The DNA for the CDR3 is TGCGCCAGCAGCTTGGCCGTGGGGGCTTTCGTCAATGAGCAGTTCTTC.

This clonotype was recorded at least ten times. The chain employs TRBV24-1 and TRBJ1-5, with D hard to call. The CDR3 has 15 amino acids. With 1 base removed from V and 2 bases from J, the gap between germline ends came to 8 bases. Germline loops: CDR1 KGHDR, CDR2 SFDVKD. Written as DNA, the CDR3 is TGTGCCACCAGTGATTTTGGGGAGGGCAATCAGCCCCAGCATTTT. This gives the protein CATSDFGEGNQPQHF.

At least ten counts were recorded for this clonotype. The V call is TRBV7-2, the J call TRBJ2-5, with D perhaps TRBD1 (6 bases). The germline CDR1 and CDR2 sequences are SGHTA and FQGNSA. V lost 0 bases to trimming and J lost 1 base, with 9 bases between them. CDR3 length: 15 residues. The CDR3 region is CASSLAPGVQETQYF. For the CDR3, the DNA is TGTGCCAGCAGCTTAGCCCCAGGGGTCCAAGAGACCCAGTACTTC.

This clonotype was seen repeatedly, ten times or more. The chain uses TRBV11-3 and TRBJ2-3; 12 bases line up with TRBD2. Germline CDR1 SGHNT, CDR2 YENEEA. Trimming removed 2 bases from V and 1 base from J; junction bases left unmatched: 7. This CDR3 comprises 18 residues. CDR3 sequence (DNA): TGTGCCAGCAGCTTACTAGCGGGAGGGCCTCGCGGCACAGATACGCAGTATTTT. It is translated as CASSLLAGGPRGTDTQYF.

This clonotype was counted only a few times. The V and J genes are TRBV7-2 and TRBJ2-1; possibly TRBD1 for D (6 bases). The germline CDR1 and CDR2 sequences are SGHTA and FQGNSA. Trimming took off 5 bases at V and 6 bases at J, with 11 bases between the two ends. The CDR3 is made up of 13 amino acids. The CDR3 DNA is TGTGCCAGCAGCGTCACAGGGATCAATGAGCAGTTCTTC. Its translation is CASSVTGINEQFF.

This clonotype was found many times. The chain links TRBV7-2 to TRBJ2-5, with TRBD1 matching 8 bases. CDR1 and CDR2 (germline): SGHTA, FQGNSA. The CDR3 contains 16 residues. V was clipped by 1 base and J by 5 bases; unmatched bases: 9. The CDR3 region is CASSLVSGTGTETQYF. As DNA, the CDR3 is TGTGCCAGCAGCTTAGTTTCGGGGACAGGCACGGAGACCCAGTACTTC.

As concerns this clonotype: The germline gene is not matched at one end of the junction; a read error may be the cause. The J gene is TRBJ2-2, the V gene TRBV20-1; 14 nucleotides agree with TRBD2. The CDR3 contains 16 residues. Per germline, CDR1 DFQATT and CDR2 SNEGSKA (reference sequence). The CDR3 is CCAAGLAGGGTGELFF. The DNA for the CDR3 is TGCTGTGCGGCTGGACTAGCGGGAGGCGGGACCGGGGAGCTGTTTTTT.

This clonotype appeared many times. This rearrangement joins TRBV12-3 or TRBV12-4 to TRBJ2-1, with TRBD2 matching 12 bases. The trim removed 6 bases at V and 2 bases at J, leaving 5 bases unmatched. The CDR3 has 16 amino acids. This CDR3 reads CASSRTSGTPYNEQFF. CDR3 nucleotide sequence: TGTGCCAGCAGCCGGACTAGCGGGACGCCCTACAATGAGCAGTTCTTC.

This rearrangement joins TRBV11-1 to TRBJ2-6, with 7 bases aligning to TRBD1. The CDR3 extends over 18 amino acids. The V segment lost 4 bases and the J segment 0 bases; nucleotides outside the gene matches: 9. The V gene's germline CDR1 is SGHAT and CDR2 FQDESV (reference sequence). CDR3 nucleotides: TGTGCCAGCAGCTCCCGACAGGGACCGATCTCTGGGGCCAACGTCCTGACTTTC. Encoded protein: CASSSRQGPISGANVLTF.

The CDR3: CASSQGAAGQVAGGNTIYF. The CDR3 nucleotides read TGCGCCAGCAGCCAAGGCGCCGCGGGACAGGTCGCGGGGGGGAACACCATATATTTT. The rearrangement uses TRBV4-1 and TRBJ1-3, with TRBD1 matching over 8 bases. The CDR3 is 19 amino acids. J gave up 7 bases and V 1 base, and 18 bases lay outside the gene matches. Germline values: CDR1 MGHRA, CDR2 YSYEKL.

This clonotype came up many times. The V call is TRBV7-2, the J call TRBJ1-2; perhaps TRBD1 as D (5 bases). V was clipped by 1 base and J by 3 bases, with 9 bases between them. The CDR3 totals 14 residues. Germline CDR1 and CDR2: SGHTA and FQGNSA. The CDR3 here is CASSLGGTDYGYTF. CDR3 bases: TGTGCCAGCAGCTTAGGGGGGACTGACTATGGCTACACCTTC.

This clonotype was found a few times. V usage is TRBV7-2 and J usage is TRBJ1-5; no clear D gene. Deletions cut 3 bases from V and 9 bases from J, with 18 bases between. This CDR3 region has 15 residues. Germline V lookup: CDR1 SGHTA, CDR2 FQGNSA. CDR3 loop: CASSLGAIGSGPQHF. The CDR3 DNA reads as TGTGCCAGCAGCTTGGGAGCAATCGGCTCAGGGCCCCAGCATTTT.

The rearrangement joins TRBV6-2 or TRBV6-3 to TRBJ1-2; D might be TRBD1 (5 bases). The V and J ends lost 6 bases and 6 bases respectively, with 17 bases between them. CDR1 is MNHEY and CDR2 is SVGEGT in the germline V gene. There are 14 residues in the CDR3. In DNA form, the CDR3 reads TGTGCCAGCAGACTTGACAGAATCACGAATGGCTACACCTTC. It specifies CASRLDRITNGYTF.

This clonotype was detected many times. The J gene is TRBJ2-7, the V gene TRBV20-1, with D tentatively TRBD1 (5 bases). V lost 1 base and J 7 bases, leaving 11 bases between the germline ends. Germline loops: CDR1 DFQATT, CDR2 SNEGSKA (reference sequence). The CDR3 is 12 residues long. The CDR3 DNA sequence: TGCAGTGCTAGAGGCAGGGTTGAAGAGCAGTACTTC. Translation: CSARGRVEEQYF.

V is TRBV29-1 and J is TRBJ1-1; unclear D gene. CDR3 length equals 15 residues. Trimming took 4 bases from V and 0 from J, leaving 15 bases between them. CDR1 SQVTM and CDR2 ANQGSEA come from the germline V gene. Here the CDR3 DNA reads TGCAGCGTTGTAGACCCCGGCCCAGTGAACACTGAAGCTTTCTTT. Residues: CSVVDPGPVNTEAFF.

In this sample, this clonotype turned up a few times. The chain carries TRBV2 and TRBJ1-5; D is possibly TRBD1 (6 bases). The CDR3 is made up of 15 amino acids. CDR1 and CDR2 (germline): SNHLY, FYNNEI. Trimming shortened V by 3 bases and J by 4 bases, and 13 bases separated the two germline ends. This chain's CDR3 is CASSESQGLNQPQHF. The CDR3, as DNA: TGTGCCAGCAGTGAGTCACAGGGTCTAAATCAGCCCCAGCATTTT.

This rearrangement joins TRBV12-3 or TRBV12-4 to TRBJ2-7, with unresolved D. The V gene lost 8 bases and the J gene lost 3 bases, with 11 bases spanning the gap. This CDR3 has 12 residues. CDR3 sequence: CASSKGVYEQYF. CDR3 nucleotide sequence: TGTGCCAGCTCAAAGGGTGTCTACGAGCAGTACTTC.